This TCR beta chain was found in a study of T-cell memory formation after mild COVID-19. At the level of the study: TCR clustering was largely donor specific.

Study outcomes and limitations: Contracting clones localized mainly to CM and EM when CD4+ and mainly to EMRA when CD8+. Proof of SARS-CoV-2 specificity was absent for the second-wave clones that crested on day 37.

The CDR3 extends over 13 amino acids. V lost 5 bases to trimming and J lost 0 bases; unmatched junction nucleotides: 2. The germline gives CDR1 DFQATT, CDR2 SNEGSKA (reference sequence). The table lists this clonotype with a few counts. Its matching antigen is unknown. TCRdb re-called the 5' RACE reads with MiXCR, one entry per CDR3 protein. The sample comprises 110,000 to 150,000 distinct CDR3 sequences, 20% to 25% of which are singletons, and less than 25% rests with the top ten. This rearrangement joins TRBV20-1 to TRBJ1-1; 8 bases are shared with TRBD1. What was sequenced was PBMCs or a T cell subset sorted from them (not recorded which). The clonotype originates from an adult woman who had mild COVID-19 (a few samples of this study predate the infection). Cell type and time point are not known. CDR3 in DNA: TGCAGTGCTTCGGACAGGGTGAACACTGAAGCTTTCTTT. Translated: CSASDRVNTEAFF.